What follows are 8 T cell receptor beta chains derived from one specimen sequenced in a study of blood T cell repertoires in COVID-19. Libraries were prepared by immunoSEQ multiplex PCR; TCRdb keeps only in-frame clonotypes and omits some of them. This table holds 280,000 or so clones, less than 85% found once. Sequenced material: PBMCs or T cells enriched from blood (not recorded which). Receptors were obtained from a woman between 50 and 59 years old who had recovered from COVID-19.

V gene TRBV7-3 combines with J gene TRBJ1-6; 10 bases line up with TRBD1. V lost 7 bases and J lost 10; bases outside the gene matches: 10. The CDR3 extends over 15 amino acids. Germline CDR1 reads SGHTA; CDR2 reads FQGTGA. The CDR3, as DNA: TGTGCCAGCACCCCGACAGGGGGCAGAAACTCACCCCTCCACTTT. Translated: CASTPTGGRNSPLHF.

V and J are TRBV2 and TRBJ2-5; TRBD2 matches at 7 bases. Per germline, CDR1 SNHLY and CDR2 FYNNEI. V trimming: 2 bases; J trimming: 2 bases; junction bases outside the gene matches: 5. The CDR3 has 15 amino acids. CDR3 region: CASSESPSGQETQYF. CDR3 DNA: TGTGCCAGCAGTGAAAGTCCTAGCGGTCAAGAGACCCAGTACTTC.

The CDR3 DNA reads TGTGCCAGCAGCAAAGAGAGAGGGACAGGGGCTCGAAGCGAAAAACTGTTTTTT. It translates to CASSKERGTGARSEKLFF. This chain connects TRBV21-1 to TRBJ1-4; the table names TRBD1, a call not compared with the DNA. TRBV21-1 constitutes a pseudogene. This CDR3 comprises 18 residues.

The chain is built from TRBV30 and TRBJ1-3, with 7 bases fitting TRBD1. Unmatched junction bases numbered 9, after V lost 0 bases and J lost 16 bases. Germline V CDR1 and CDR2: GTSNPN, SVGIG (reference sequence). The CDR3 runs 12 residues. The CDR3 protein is CAWSVGGRVVYF. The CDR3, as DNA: TGTGCCTGGAGTGTAGGGGGCAGGGTTGTTTATTTT.

The DNA of the CDR3 is TGCGCCAGCACCGATACAGGGGGGGCCGGCGATACGCAGTATTTT. As protein: CASTDTGGAGDTQYF. V is TRBV5-1 and J is TRBJ2-3; a weak D match, TRBD1 (8 bases). This CDR3 spans 15 amino acids. Trimming took off 6 bases at V and 6 bases at J, with 20 bases between the two ends. Germline assignment: CDR1 SGHRS and CDR2 YFSETQ.

As DNA, the CDR3 is TGTGCCAGCAGCATAACTAGCGGGAGGTCCGCAGATACGCAGTATTTT. Translating it yields CASSITSGRSADTQYF. The rearrangement uses TRBV7-2 and TRBJ2-3; 12 nucleotides match TRBD2. This CDR3 comprises 16 residues. Germline V gene data show CDR1 as SGHTA and CDR2 as FQGNSA. Losses at the gene ends were 5 bases for V and 4 bases for J; bases not matched to a gene: 7.

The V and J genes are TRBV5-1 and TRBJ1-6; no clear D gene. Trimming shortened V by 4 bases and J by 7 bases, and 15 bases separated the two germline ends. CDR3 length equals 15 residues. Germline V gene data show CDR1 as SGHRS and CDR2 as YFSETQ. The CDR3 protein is CASSITPAGNSPLHF. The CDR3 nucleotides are TGCGCCAGCAGCATTACACCGGCGGGAAATTCACCCCTCCACTTT. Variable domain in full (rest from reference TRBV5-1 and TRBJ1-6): KAGVTQTPRYLIKTRGQQVTLSCSPISGHRSVSWYQQTPGQGLQFLFEYFSETQRNKGNFPGRFSGRQFSNSRSEMNVSTLELGDSALYLCASSITPAGNSPLHFGNGTRLTVT.

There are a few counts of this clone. The CDR3 protein is CASSQDIEGFRPGANVLTF. The CDR3 nucleotides read TGCGCCAGCAGCCAAGATATCGAGGGTTTCCGCCCTGGGGCCAACGTCCTGACTTTC. The chain is built from TRBV4-1 and TRBJ2-6, with a weak D call TRBD2 (5 bases). This CDR3 has 19 residues. The germline V and J ends were trimmed by 0 bases and 2 bases, with 17 bases remaining between them. Germline V lookup: CDR1 MGHRA, CDR2 YSYEKL.